The next 13 T cell receptor beta chains were all read from a single sample in a study of CXCR3-negative and CXCR3-positive naive CD8 T cells. Findings and limits, study-wide: CXCR3-positive naive cells carried more hydrophobic TRB CDR3s than CXCR3-negative naive cells did.

Via 5' RACE with UMI labels, TRB cDNA libraries were prepared. TCRdb derives one entry per CDR3 protein from the 5' RACE reads, leaving out DNA. The sample has nearly 110,000 distinct CDR3 sequences; the top ten hold 0.38%. For these receptors, no antigen is known. Sample: naive CXCR3+ CD8+ T cells from blood. The subset here: CD45RO-CCR7+CD27+CD95- naive CD8+ T cells expressing CXCR3 (TNR3+). Receptor source: a human donor in good health. Some clones in this sample may be carry-over from other donors' samples.

The chain recombines TRBV30 with TRBJ2-1. The CDR3 has 14 amino acids. Germline V gene data show CDR1 as GTSNPN and CDR2 as SVGIG (reference sequence). The CDR3 spells CAWSGQGLDNEQFF.

V is TRBV28 and J is TRBJ1-2. Germline V CDR1 and CDR2: MDHEN, SYDVKM. The CDR3 contains 13 residues. The CDR3 loop reads CASSEQNFYGYTF.

The CDR3 protein is CASTPYITNTEAFF. J is TRBJ1-1 and V is TRBV4-3. The CDR3 has 14 residues. CDR1 is LGHNA, CDR2 YSLEER, per germline.

V and J are TRBV29-1 and TRBJ1-1. The CDR3 covers 12 residues. CDR1 and CDR2 (germline): SQVTM, ANQGSEA. CDR3 residues: CSVVDLSAEAFF.

The chain couples TRBV28 to TRBJ1-5. Germline V gene sequence: CDR1 MDHEN, CDR2 SYDVKM. The CDR3 spans 16 residues. CDR3 amino acids: CASSLRGSGYNQPQHF.

The J gene is TRBJ2-7, the V gene TRBV4-3; the D call from TCRdb, TRBD1, cannot be confirmed without DNA. CDR1 is LGHNA, CDR2 YSLEER, per germline. The CDR3 length is 16 residues. CDR3 amino acids: CASSQERRGPSYEQYF.

The chain joins TRBV3-1 to TRBJ2-1; with no DNA, the TCRdb D assignment of TRBD2 cannot be verified. CDR3 length equals 16 residues. Per the germline V gene, CDR1 is LGHDT and CDR2 is YNNKEL (reference sequence). The CDR3 protein is CASSQTQDSAYNEQFF.

This chain links TRBV29-1 with TRBJ2-7; TCRdb names TRBD1, which stays unverified in the absence of DNA. CDR3 size: 13 residues. The germline gives CDR1 SQVTM, CDR2 ANQGSEA. The CDR3 sequence is CSVVMAGGYEQYF.

The J gene is TRBJ2-1, the V gene TRBV3-1; TCRdb designates TRBD2, a call that cannot be tested without DNA. The CDR3 sequence is 16 residues long. CDR1 and CDR2 from the germline V gene are LGHDT and YNNKEL (reference sequence). This chain's CDR3 is CASRVGLAAGSNERFF.

V usage is TRBV28 and J usage is TRBJ2-3. There are 13 residues in the CDR3. Germline-derived CDR1 and CDR2 are MDHEN and SYDVKM. This CDR3 is CASSGASTDTQYF.

The rearrangement uses TRBV7-7 and TRBJ1-3; TCRdb returns TRBD1, unconfirmable since there is no DNA. There are 15 residues in the CDR3. Germline V lookup: CDR1 SSHAT, CDR2 FNYEAQ (reference sequence). CDR3 sequence reads: CASSPGRDSGNTIYF. Complete variable domain (other parts from reference TRBV7-7 and TRBJ1-3): GAGVSQSPRYKVTKRGQDVTLRCDPISSHATLYWYQQALGQGPEFLTYFNYEAQPDKSGLPSDRFSAERPEGSISTLTIQRTEQRDSAMYRCASSPGRDSGNTIYFGEGSWLTVV.

This chain connects TRBV4-3 to TRBJ2-2; TCRdb indicates TRBD1, and absent DNA this call remains unverified. Germline loops: CDR1 LGHNA, CDR2 YSLEER. The CDR3 has 16 residues. CDR3 residues: CASSQDGTGNTGELFF.

The chain links TRBV28 to TRBJ2-7. Germline V CDR1 and CDR2: MDHEN, SYDVKM. CDR3 length: 12 amino acids. The CDR3 loop is CASSFRAYEQYF.